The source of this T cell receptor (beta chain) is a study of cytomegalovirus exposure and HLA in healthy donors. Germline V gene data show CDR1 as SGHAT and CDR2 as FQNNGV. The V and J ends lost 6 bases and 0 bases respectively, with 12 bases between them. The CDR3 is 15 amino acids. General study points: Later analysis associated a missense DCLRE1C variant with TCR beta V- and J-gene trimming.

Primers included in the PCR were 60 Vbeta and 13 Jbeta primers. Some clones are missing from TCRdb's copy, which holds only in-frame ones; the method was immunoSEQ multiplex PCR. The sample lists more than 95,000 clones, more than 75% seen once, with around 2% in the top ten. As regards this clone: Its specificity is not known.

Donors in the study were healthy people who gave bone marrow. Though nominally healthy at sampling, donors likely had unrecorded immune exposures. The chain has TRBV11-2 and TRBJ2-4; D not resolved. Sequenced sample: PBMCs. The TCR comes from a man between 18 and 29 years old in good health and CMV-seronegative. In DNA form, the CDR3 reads TGTGCCAGCAGAGCCGCGACACTAGCCAAAAACATTCAGTACTTC. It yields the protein CASRAATLAKNIQYF. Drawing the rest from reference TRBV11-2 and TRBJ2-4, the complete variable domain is EAGVAQSPRYKIIEKRQSVAFWCNPISGHATLYWYQQILGQGPKLLIQFQNNGVVDDSQLPKDRFSAERLKGVDSTLKIQPAKLEDSAVYLCASRAATLAKNIQYFGAGTRLSVL.